Listed here are 24 T cell receptor beta chains from one sample, sequenced in a study of T cells in Graves' hyperthyroidism and ophthalmopathy. From RNA transcripts, TCR beta CDR3 regions were amplified. Using the HTBI primer set, a first-round RT-PCR was run on the TCR CDR3. A single record per CDR3 protein comes from TCRdb applying MiXCR to the multiplex PCR reads. The sample includes approximately 58,000 distinct CDR3 sequences, roughly 49% of them seen just once. What was sequenced was blood. Every receptor here comes from a woman aged 30 to 39 with Graves' ophthalmopathy.

This clonotype was seen at least ten times. Its ends do not fully match the called genes, so a read error is possible. The chain recombines TRBV20-1 with TRBJ1-1, with 7 bases that match TRBD1. Per germline, CDR1 DFQATT and CDR2 SNEGSKA (reference sequence). This CDR3 contains 15 residues. The CDR3 sequence is CGARGAGQINTEAFF. CDR3 nucleotide sequence: TGCGGTGCTAGAGGTGCGGGACAGATAAACACTGAAGCTTTCTTT.

This clonotype has a count of ten or more. The J gene is TRBJ2-1, the V gene TRBV20-1, with 8 bases fitting TRBD2. This CDR3 has 12 residues. Germline assignment: CDR1 DFQATT and CDR2 SNEGSKA (reference sequence). With V trimmed by 6 bases and J by 8 bases, 6 bases remained unmatched. The DNA of the CDR3 is TGCAGTGCCGCACTAGCGGTGGATGAGCAGTTCTTC. The encoded protein is CSAALAVDEQFF.

This clonotype appeared many times. This may be a read error, as it is one base from a much larger clone. The chain recombines TRBV14 with TRBJ1-2; maybe TRBD1 (5 bases). The CDR3 is made up of 13 amino acids. Germline loops: CDR1 SGHDN, CDR2 FVKESK. Here the CDR3 DNA reads TGTGCCAACAGCCAAGCGCAGGGATATGGCTACACCTTC. This codes for CANSQAQGYGYTF.

This clonotype has at least ten counts. The chain recombines TRBV7-9 with TRBJ2-5, with 8 nucleotides matching TRBD2. Germline V gene sequence: CDR1 SEHNR, CDR2 FQNEAQ (reference sequence). V dropped 7 bases and J dropped 4; count of bases not matched to a gene: 11. The CDR3 consists of 15 residues. CDR3 protein: CASTTKTSAPETQYF. The CDR3 DNA reads TGTGCCAGCACTACCAAGACTAGCGCCCCAGAGACCCAGTACTTC.

This clonotype was seen repeatedly, ten times or more. The chain recombines TRBV5-1 with TRBJ2-5; a possible D gene is TRBD1 (5 bases). The CDR3 consists of 14 residues. Trimming shortened V by 0 bases and J by 1 base, and 7 bases separated the two germline ends. In germline, CDR1 is SGHRS, CDR2 YFSETQ. In DNA, the CDR3 is TGCGCCAGCAGCTTGGGGACATCCCAAGAGACCCAGTACTTC. It translates to CASSLGTSQETQYF. Full variable domain (rest looked up from reference TRBV5-1 and TRBJ2-5): KAGVTQTPRYLIKTRGQQVTLSCSPISGHRSVSWYQQTPGQGLQFLFEYFSETQRNKGNFPGRFSGRQFSNSRSEMNVSTLELGDSALYLCASSLGTSQETQYFGPGTRLLVL.

The chain employs TRBV29-1 and TRBJ1-1; 8 nucleotides agree with TRBD1. The CDR3 contains 18 residues. J was trimmed by 5 bases and V by 4 bases; bases with no gene match: 21. Germline assignment: CDR1 SQVTM and CDR2 ANQGSEA. CDR3 protein: CSVGGPNVLRDRYTEAFF. The CDR3 DNA reads as TGCAGCGTTGGAGGCCCCAACGTATTGAGGGACAGGTATACTGAAGCTTTCTTT.

In this sample, this clonotype turned up many times. The chain combines TRBV12-3 or TRBV12-4 with TRBJ2-5; D possibly corresponds to TRBD1 (7 bases). The CDR3 sequence is 16 residues long. V gave up 4 bases and J gave up 5 bases, with 20 bases separating them. CDR3 nucleotides: TGTGCCAGCAGTTGGGCGGGACAGAAGTTTTCTGAGACCCAGTACTTC. The encoded protein is CASSWAGQKFSETQYF.

This clonotype is categorized as medium-sized. V gene TRBV10-2 combines with J gene TRBJ1-6; D gene ambiguous. V was pared by 2 bases and J by 8 bases, with 13 bases between. Germline-derived CDR1 and CDR2 are WSHSY and SAAADI. This CDR3 has 15 residues. CDR3 DNA: TGCGCCAGCAGTGAGCGCCAGAGGCTGGATTCACCCCTCCACTTT. Translating gives CASSERQRLDSPLHF.

This clonotype was seen many times. This sequence joins TRBV19 and TRBJ2-3; TRBD2 matches at 7 bases. In germline, CDR1 is LNHDA, CDR2 SQIVND (reference sequence). The CDR3 runs to 15 residues. Losses at the gene ends were 9 bases for V and 0 bases for J; bases not matched to a gene: 9. The chain's CDR3 is CASCLAASSTDTQYF. The CDR3 DNA reads as TGTGCCAGCTGTCTAGCGGCCTCTAGCACAGATACGCAGTATTTT.

This clonotype showed up many times. The J gene is TRBJ1-5, the V gene TRBV5-8, with D possibly TRBD1 on 6 matching bases. Germline CDR1 reads SGHTS; CDR2 reads YDEGEE. The CDR3 covers 14 residues. The germline V and J ends were trimmed by 6 bases and 7 bases, with 17 bases remaining between them. For the CDR3, the DNA is TGTGCCAGCACCGAGGGGGGGATCGACCAGCCCCAGCATTTT. This sequence encodes CASTEGGIDQPQHF.

As for this clonotype: This may come from a read error, since a much larger clone is one base off. The chain joins TRBV5-1 to TRBJ2-7, with D unresolved. The V gene's germline CDR1 is SGHRS and CDR2 YFSETQ. Trimming removed 3 bases at V and 7 bases at J, with 11 bases between. The CDR3 is 12 residues long. The CDR3 region has the DNA TGCGCCAGCAGCTCGACCGTGGGGGAGCAGTACTTC. Its protein is CASSSTVGEQYF.

The chain employs TRBV6-5 and TRBJ2-2; D possibly uses TRBD1 or TRBD2 (5 bases each). V gave up 6 bases and J gave up 9 bases, with 23 bases separating them. CDR1 is MNHEY, CDR2 SVGAGI, per germline. The CDR3 runs 16 residues. The CDR3 reads CASSYPGTSRIRELFF. CDR3 coding DNA: TGTGCCAGCAGCTACCCCGGGACCAGCAGGATTCGGGAGCTGTTTTTT.

This clonotype was observed a few times. The CDR3 bases are TGTGCCAGCAGTCGGCCCGGACCTGTGGAGACCCAGTACTTC. It encodes CASSRPGPVETQYF. The rearrangement uses TRBV6-2 or TRBV6-3 and TRBJ2-5; D not resolved. Looked up from germline, CDR1 is MNHEY and CDR2 is SVGEGT. Trimming stripped 5 bases from V and 5 bases from J, with 15 bases between. This CDR3 region has 14 residues.

The chain employs TRBV10-2 and TRBJ2-4, with TRBD2 as a possible D gene (6 bases). Trimming cost V 0 bases and J 3 bases, with 15 bases left between them. The germline V gene has CDR1 WSHSY and CDR2 SAAADI. The CDR3 runs to 17 residues. The CDR3 sequence: CASSESILADDKNIQYF. The CDR3 DNA reads TGCGCCAGCAGTGAGTCGATACTAGCAGATGACAAAAACATTCAGTACTTC.

This clonotype was seen ten or more times. J is TRBJ2-3 and V is TRBV19; D might be TRBD2 (6 bases). This CDR3 has 14 residues. The V end lost 1 base, the J end lost 5 bases, and 10 bases lay between the germline ends. In germline, CDR1 is LNHDA, CDR2 SQIVND (reference sequence). CDR3 coding DNA: TGTGCCAGTAGTATAGCGGGGACTGGAGATACGCAGTATTTT. It yields the protein CASSIAGTGDTQYF.

This clonotype is classed as medium-sized (0.01 to 0.1%). The J gene is TRBJ2-1, the V gene TRBV25-1; 7 bases agree with TRBD2. The CDR3 has 16 residues. The ends lost 2 bases at V and 4 bases at J; junction bases unmatched: 8. Looked up from germline, CDR1 is MGHDK and CDR2 is SYGVNS. The CDR3 region is CASSEQGGTLYNEQFF. The CDR3 DNA reads TGTGCCAGCAGTGAACAGGGAGGGACTTTATACAATGAGCAGTTCTTC.

V is TRBV28 and J is TRBJ1-1; no firm D call. The CDR3 spans 11 residues. Germline lookup yields CDR1 MDHEN and CDR2 SYDVKM. The V gene lost 7 bases and the J gene lost 8 bases, with 11 bases spanning the gap. The DNA for the CDR3 is TGTGCCAGCAATACAGATAAGGAAGCTTTCTTT. As protein: CASNTDKEAFF.

This clonotype was found many times. The gene calls are TRBV28 and TRBJ2-1; 12 bases match TRBD2. This CDR3 region has 15 residues. V dropped 3 bases and J dropped 8; count of bases not matched to a gene: 5. Germline assignment: CDR1 MDHEN and CDR2 SYDVKM. This chain's CDR3 is CASSFRLAGVYEQFF. Written as DNA, the CDR3 is TGTGCCAGCAGTTTCCGACTAGCGGGAGTATATGAGCAGTTCTTC.

The chain uses TRBV29-1 and TRBJ1-2; D uncertain. Trimming shortened V by 6 bases and J by 12 bases, and 17 bases separated the two germline ends. Germline loops: CDR1 SQVTM, CDR2 ANQGSEA. The length of the CDR3 is 11 residues. The chain's CDR3 is CSVLTLAGNTF. As DNA, the CDR3 is TGCAGCGTGCTGACACTGGCTGGAAACACCTTC.

This clonotype was seen repeatedly, ten times or more. The V and J genes are TRBV2 and TRBJ1-4; tentatively, D is TRBD1 (6 bases). V was shortened by 4 bases and J by 2 bases, with 11 bases between the two germline ends. The CDR3 loop spans 15 amino acids. Germline CDR1 reads SNHLY; CDR2 reads FYNNEI. CDR3 loop: CASSARQATNEKLFF. The CDR3 DNA reads TGTGCCAGCAGTGCCCGACAGGCGACTAATGAAAAACTGTTTTTT.

V is TRBV10-1 and J is TRBJ2-7; 8 nucleotides match TRBD1. Germline V gene data show CDR1 as WNHNN and CDR2 as SYGVQD (reference sequence). Trimming cost V 6 bases and J 5 bases; bases outside gene matches: 3. CDR3 length equals 12 residues. CDR3 amino acids: CASRDRAHEQYF. The CDR3 nucleotides are TGCGCCAGCAGGGACAGGGCCCACGAGCAGTACTTC.

Only a few counts were recorded for this clonotype. A read error is possible here, since a much larger clone lies one base away. The final CDR3 position lacks the conserved phenylalanine or tryptophan, pointing to a likely read error. The V and J genes are TRBV6-4 and TRBJ2-3; 8 bases are shared with TRBD2. Germline CDR1 is MRHNA and CDR2 is SNTAGT. The CDR3 is made up of 16 amino acids. The ends lost 6 bases at V and 2 bases at J; junction bases unmatched: 10. The CDR3 is CASSARGSGDTDTQYL. The CDR3 DNA reads TGTGCCAGCAGCGCCCGTGGTAGCGGGGACACAGATACGCAGTATCTT.

The V call is TRBV10-3, the J call TRBJ2-1; TRBD1 matches at 8 bases. The CDR3 runs 14 residues. With V trimmed by 5 bases and J by 12 bases, 12 bases remained unmatched. CDR1 and CDR2 from the germline V gene are ENHRY and SYGVKD. CDR3 sequence reads: CAISRGQGKDTQFF. CDR3 DNA: TGTGCCATCAGTCGAGGACAGGGCAAAGATACGCAGTTCTTC.

The chain links TRBV5-5 to TRBJ2-7; D gene unclear. The germline V gene encodes CDR1 SGHKS and CDR2 YYEKEE (reference sequence). Trimming stripped 4 bases from V and 3 bases from J, with 20 bases between. There are 16 residues in the CDR3. The CDR3 nucleotides are TGTGCCAGCAGCCAAGATACCGGCGGCTGGGACTACGAGCAGTACTTC. Translating it yields CASSQDTGGWDYEQYF.